This TCR beta chain was found in a study of T cell responses to AZD1222 COVID-19 vaccine (dated by TCRdb to 2020 to 2023). About the study as a whole: AZD1222 recipients whose second dose came at about 4 weeks and those whose second dose came at about 12 weeks were combined into one group, since spike-specific TCR depth and breadth did not differ between the two schedules. Trial participants were enrolled into age subgroups of 18-55, 56-69 and 70-plus years, which contained 148, 28 and 57 TCR-sequenced participants, respectively. TCR sequencing covered more than 230 trial participants: around 210 given two doses of AZD1222 and around 25 given two doses of MenACWY control vaccine.

The CDR3 regions of human TCRbeta chains were analyzed by immunosequencing. In the original analysis: TCRs in the repertoires were compared against a reference library of SARS-CoV-2-specific TCRs that had been generated with the MIRA antigen-specificity platform. Breadth was defined as the fraction of unique TCRs that were SARS-CoV-2-associated. Depth was defined as the fraction of total T cells that were SARS-CoV-2-associated. Using the MIRA data, each spike-specific TCR was assigned both to the spike region to which the TCR was reactive and to a CD4 or CD8 class. Log10-transformed breadth and depth values were compared by one-way ANOVA with Sidak's multiple comparisons tests. TCRdb obtained this table from immuneACCESS and retained in-frame rearrangements with V and J assigned. These tables miss some clones; where compared with another copy, unresolved V genes account for less than half of the shortfall, and the remainder is unexplained. Clone size and V and J calls were adopted from that table, with D and trimming inferred from the DNA. The sample yields about 97,000 clones; around nine tenths were counted once. 1.3% of the sample is in the top ten clones.

In the paper's terms, the time point label means: baseline before first vaccination. Vaccinee samples came from UK trials COV001 and COV002, including a single-blind randomized controlled phase 2/3 trial of AZD1222 (ChAdOx1 nCoV-19) in healthy adults. Trial participant PBMC samples were collected at day 0 and day 28 after the second dose for TCRbeta chain sequencing. The study at large found these results: The vaccine-associated CD4 TCRs covered the entire spike protein, and the dominant responses fell in regions 160-218 and 743-854. Nearly half of unique spike-specific TCRs reportedly recognized epitopes outside regions mutated in the B.1.351 and B.1.1.7 variants. Conclusions about previously exposed vaccinees are limited because only six or seven AZD1222 recipients were SARS-CoV-2 seropositive at baseline. A significant rise in spike-specific TCR breadth and depth was observed after two AZD1222 doses relative to day 0 and relative to MenACWY recipients. The 56-69-year group was small, and its depth increase did not reach significance, likely because of low power. Because no day 14 peak-response samples were available, repertoires were characterized only after the peak T cell response. Participants were mostly white British, with more females than males. The authors suggested clonal diversity may have been underestimated.

A note on this clone: It has no known antigen specificity. No clone much larger than this one lies a single base away; base qualities are absent.

Reading the germline V gene (reference sequence) gives CDR1 SGHNT and CDR2 YYREEE. The junction carries 18 bases between V and J, which are trimmed by 4 bases and 4 bases respectively. Its CDR3 holds 15 amino acids, cysteine through phenylalanine. Only the CDR3 DNA stays, 45 bases, in frame from base 1. This specimen consisted of peripheral blood, obtained on day 0 of AZD1222 vaccination. The chain employs TRBV5-4 and TRBJ2-7, with the D gene call left open. The clonotype comes from an adult in good health. The CDR3 region: CASSPDVAAGYEQYF. The nucleotide sequence is TGTGCCAGCAGCCCCGACGTGGCAGCTGGATACGAGCAGTACTTC. With all but the CDR3 taken from the reference TRBV5-4 and TRBJ2-7 genes, the full variable domain is: ETGVTQSPTHLIKTRGQQVTLRCSSQSGHNTVSWYQQALGQGPQFIFQYYREEENGRGNFPPRFSGLQFPNYSSELNVNALELDDSALYLCASSPDVAAGYEQYFGPGTRLTVT.